The 10 T cell receptor beta chains below all came from one sample that was sequenced in a study of blood T cell repertoires in COVID-19. Sequencing was performed with immunoSEQ multiplex PCR; in TCRdb, only in-frame clones are kept and a portion is missing. The table shows tens of thousands of clones, with roughly nine tenths occurring only once. The sample was peripheral blood. The receptors originated from a human donor in a cohort sampled during active COVID-19.

The chain employs TRBV2 and TRBJ2-7; a weak D match, TRBD1 (5 bases). Looked up from germline, CDR1 is SNHLY and CDR2 is FYNNEI. The CDR3 runs to 14 residues. With 7 bases removed from V and 1 base from J, the gap between germline ends came to 14 bases. CDR3 in DNA: TGTGCCAGCACCCTCCTTTCAGGGTCCTACGAGCAGTACTTC. Encoded protein: CASTLLSGSYEQYF.

This chain joins TRBV19 and TRBJ2-5, with D uncertain. The CDR3 loop spans 16 amino acids. Trimming stripped 5 bases from V and 2 bases from J, with 18 bases between. In germline, CDR1 is LNHDA, CDR2 SQIVND (reference sequence). In DNA, the CDR3 is TGTGCCAGTAGTCAAAATCCGGGTTCGCGTCAAGAGACCCAGTACTTC. Encoded protein: CASSQNPGSRQETQYF. The complete variable domain, with remaining parts taken from reference TRBV19 and TRBJ2-5, reads DGGITQSPKYLFRKEGQNVTLSCEQNLNHDAMYWYRQDPGQGLRLIYYSQIVNDFQKGDIAEGYSVSREKKESFPLTVTSAQKNPTAFYLCASSQNPGSRQETQYFGPGTRLLVL.

The genes are TRBV3-1 (or the pseudogene TRBV3-2) and TRBJ2-4, with 10 nucleotides matching TRBD2. Germline trimming cut 0 bases from V and 0 bases from J; bases unmatched to any gene: 5. This CDR3 has 18 amino acids. The V gene's germline CDR1 is LGHDT and CDR2 YNNKEL (reference sequence). The chain's CDR3 is CASSQDLTSGIAKNIQYF. Here the CDR3 DNA reads TGTGCCAGCAGCCAAGATCTAACTAGCGGGATAGCCAAAAACATTCAGTACTTC.

The chain employs TRBV4-3 and TRBJ2-2, with 7 bases lining up with TRBD2. CDR3 length: 17 residues. Per the germline V gene, CDR1 is LGHNA and CDR2 is YSLEER. Losses at the gene ends were 0 bases for V and 1 base for J; bases not matched to a gene: 5. CDR3 nucleotide sequence: TGCGCCAGCAGCCAAGATGGGAGGGAATTGAACACCGGGGAGCTGTTTTTT. Translation: CASSQDGRELNTGELFF.

V and J are TRBV7-2 and TRBJ1-2; D possibly corresponds to TRBD1 (6 bases). Trimming stripped 0 bases from V and 4 bases from J, with 12 bases between. The length of the CDR3 is 15 residues. Germline values: CDR1 SGHTA, CDR2 FQGNSA. The CDR3 loop is CASSLAAGGGYGYTF. The CDR3 DNA reads as TGTGCCAGCAGCTTAGCGGCGGGGGGCGGCTATGGCTACACCTTC.

The gene calls are TRBV21-1 and TRBJ2-7; TRBD2 was called by the table and not checked on the DNA. TRBV21-1 is designated a pseudogene. This CDR3 comprises 14 residues. CDR3 region: CASIRTSGRDEQYF. The CDR3 region has the DNA TGTGCCAGCATCCGGACTAGCGGGAGAGACGAGCAGTACTTC.

This rearrangement joins TRBV2 to TRBJ2-1; 12 nucleotides line up with TRBD2. The CDR3 has 15 amino acids. The germline V gene has CDR1 SNHLY and CDR2 FYNNEI. V was pared by 4 bases and J by 15 bases, with 13 bases of the junction left unmatched. This CDR3 reads CASSAASGRAGGLFF. CDR3 DNA: TGTGCCAGCAGTGCGGCTAGCGGGAGGGCCGGGGGGTTGTTCTTC.

V is TRBV6-2 or TRBV6-3 and J is TRBJ2-4; D is uncertain. Germline V gives CDR1 MNHEY, CDR2 SVGEGT. The CDR3 totals 17 residues. Trimming took off 0 bases at V and 0 bases at J, with 12 bases between the two ends. CDR3 residues: CASSYSSQRLAKNIQYF. The CDR3 coding sequence is TGTGCCAGCAGTTACTCGAGTCAGCGACTAGCCAAAAACATTCAGTACTTC.

The chain is built from TRBV11-2 and TRBJ2-7; 8 nucleotides agree with TRBD2. Germline V gene sequence: CDR1 SGHAT, CDR2 FQNNGV. J gave up 5 bases and V 1 base, and 4 bases lay outside the gene matches. CDR3 size: 14 residues. DNA of the CDR3: TGTGCCAGCAGCTTAGTGAGCGGGAGACACGAGCAGTACTTC. It specifies CASSLVSGRHEQYF.

This chain uses TRBV6-5 with TRBJ1-4; perhaps TRBD1 as D (6 bases). Germline loops: CDR1 MNHEY, CDR2 SVGAGI. V shed 2 bases and J shed 8 bases, with 12 bases lying between them. The length of the CDR3 is 14 residues. CDR3 protein: CASSYEGVGEKLFF. For the CDR3, the DNA is TGTGCCAGCAGTTACGAGGGGGTAGGGGAAAAACTGTTTTTT.